This T cell receptor beta chain originates from a study of CD8+ T cells in alopecia areata. Study-level results: Lesional scalp exceeded normal scalp in clonality, especially in alopecia totalis/universalis. Clarity of TCR sharing across patients fell short of that in mice, possibly HLA-related.

A remark on this clone: Its antigen is still unknown. The gene names given are mouse names. The CDR3 end falls 4 residues outside the read, so it is completed with the germline J gene.

CDR1 and CDR2 from the germline V gene are MSHET and SYDVDS. This CDR3 has 11 amino acids. In each case, RNA was isolated and then reverse transcribed into cDNA as the sequencing template. Sequencing used immunoSEQ multiplex PCR; TCRdb keeps in-frame clones, though not all of them. Recorded here are over 100,000 clones, none singletons. V and J are TRBV29 and TRBJ2-7, with D unresolved. Material: lesional skin. This receptor was taken from a C3H/HeJ mouse with alopecia areata. The mouse strain carries the MHC haplotype H2-k. Incomplete CDR3 DNA: TGTGCTAGCAGTTTTGGGTAT. Translating it yields CASSFGY. The full CDR3 sequence reads CASSFGYEQYF.